The rows below give T cell receptor beta chains drawn from one sample of a study of long-term antiretroviral therapy in people with HIV. Data came from immunoSEQ multiplex PCR; TCRdb stores just in-frame clones and leaves some out. The sample carries some 35,000 clones, approximately 80% recorded once. The material was unsorted PBMCs, obtained 0.6 years after starting antiretroviral therapy. These receptors originate from a man aged 18 to 30 with HIV. Each CDR3 is given with its conserved first and last residue. A D gene is named only where the DNA matches it firmly. Only part of the rows carry a size: once, few, many, or a class if the clone is expanded.

V,size,J,D,CDR3,DNA
TRBV18,.,TRBJ2-1,TRBD2,CASSLTREGWDEQFF,TGTGCCAGCTCCCTTACTAGGGAGGGCTGGGATGAGCAGTTCTTC
TRBV27,.,TRBJ1-4,TRBD1,CASSRGQVNEKLFF,TGTGCCAGCAGCCGCGGACAGGTTAATGAAAAACTGTTTTTT
TRBV6-1,.,TRBJ2-7,.,CASSDYGGQYF,TGTGCCAGCAGTGACTACGGCGGGCAGTACTTC
TRBV6-1,.,TRBJ2-1,.,CASSELLARRDNEQFF,TGTGCCAGCAGTGAACTGTTAGCGAGAAGGGACAATGAGCAGTTCTTC
TRBV28,.,TRBJ2-4,.,CAIGTPVAKNIQYF,TGTGCCATCGGGACGCCCGTAGCCAAAAACATTCAGTACTTC
TRBV18,.,TRBJ2-7,.,CASSFGGVYEQYF,TGTGCCAGCTCATTTGGGGGCGTATACGAGCAGTACTTC
TRBV13,once,TRBJ2-7,.,CASSSSGTTYEQYF,TGTGCCAGCAGCTCCTCCGGGACCACCTACGAGCAGTACTTC
TRBV27,.,TRBJ2-3,.,CASSPEIASTDTQYF,TGTGCCAGCAGTCCGGAGATAGCTAGCACAGATACGCAGTATTTT
TRBV19,.,TRBJ1-1,.,CASSTGGRDTEAFF,TGTGCCTCCTCAACCGGGGGCAGGGACACTGAAGCTTTCTTT
TRBV7-9,.,TRBJ2-5,.,CASSSVASRPETQYF,TGTGCCAGCAGCTCGGTGGCCTCCAGGCCAGAGACCCAGTACTTC
TRBV7-9,few,TRBJ2-1,.,CASVGGVGSYNEQFF,TGTGCCAGCGTCGGGGGAGTTGGGTCCTACAATGAGCAGTTCTTC
TRBV27,few,TRBJ2-1,.,CASSLSSNNEQFF,TGTGCCAGCAGTTTATCGTCGAACAATGAGCAGTTCTTC
TRBV19,.,TRBJ1-2,.,CASNSRWEGGDGYTF,TGTGCCAGTAACTCCCGCTGGGAGGGAGGGGATGGCTACACCTTC
TRBV5-1,.,TRBJ2-7,.,CASSSQGNEQYF,TGCGCCAGCAGCTCTCAGGGGAACGAGCAGTACTTC
TRBV19,.,TRBJ2-6,.,CASIQTGYSGANVLTF,TGTGCCAGTATCCAGACAGGCTACTCTGGGGCCAACGTCCTGACTTTC
TRBV19,few,TRBJ2-5,TRBD2,CASSRGLAGQETQYF,TGTGCCAGTAGTAGGGGACTAGCGGGCCAAGAGACCCAGTACTTC
TRBV27,.,TRBJ2-3,.,CASSLDSTDTQYF,TGTGCCAGCAGTTTGGACAGCACAGATACGCAGTATTTT